This passage covers 5 T cell receptor beta chains from one sample sequenced in a study of blood T cell repertoires in COVID-19. TCRdb's copy holds only in-frame clones and misses some; the assay was immunoSEQ multiplex PCR. The sample holds fewer than 250,000 clones, approximately 80% seen once. Sequences were obtained from peripheral blood. These receptors were collected from a woman over 75 with acute or convalescent COVID-19.

This chain links TRBV5-5 with TRBJ2-3; no firm D call. V was cut by 1 base and J by 1 base, with 10 bases left in between. CDR3 size: 15 residues. CDR1 is SGHKS, CDR2 YYEKEE, per germline (reference sequence). The CDR3 loop is CASSLSSAGTDTQYF. CDR3 bases: TGTGCCAGCAGCTTGAGTTCGGCGGGCACAGATACGCAGTATTTT.

The chain is built from TRBV19 and TRBJ2-3, with a weak D call TRBD2 (8 bases). The CDR3 is made up of 17 amino acids. CDR1 is LNHDA, CDR2 SQIVND, per germline (reference sequence). Trimming pared 6 bases from V and 0 bases from J, leaving 19 bases between. This chain's CDR3 is CASSPRGVAGSTDTQYF. CDR3 nucleotides: TGTGCCAGTAGCCCCAGGGGGGTAGCGGGGAGCACAGATACGCAGTATTTT.

V is TRBV6-2 or TRBV6-3 and J is TRBJ1-2, with 8 positions matching TRBD1. Looked up from germline, CDR1 is MNHEY and CDR2 is SVGEGT. The CDR3 covers 15 residues. The trim removed 4 bases at V and 8 bases at J, leaving 12 bases unmatched. The CDR3 coding sequence is TGTGCCAGCAGTTCCGGACAGGGCGGGGGTAAAGGCTACACCTTC. It yields the protein CASSSGQGGGKGYTF.

CDR3 amino acids: CASSQAGRGVTGELFF. As DNA, the CDR3 is TGTGCCAGCAGCCAGGCGGGACGAGGAGTAACCGGGGAGCTGTTTTTT. V gene TRBV5-4 combines with J gene TRBJ2-2, with D perhaps TRBD2 (6 bases). Between the trimmed V and J ends, which lost 4 bases and 5 bases, there was a span of 18 bases. The CDR3 contains 16 residues. Germline CDR1 SGHNT, CDR2 YYREEE (reference sequence).

The chain employs TRBV15 and TRBJ2-1; 8 bases agree with TRBD1. CDR1 is LNHNV, CDR2 YYDKDF, per germline (reference sequence). This CDR3 spans 15 amino acids. V dropped 3 bases and J dropped 4; count of bases not matched to a gene: 5. CDR3 sequence reads: CATSSGTGRYNEQFF. The CDR3 nucleotides read TGTGCCACCAGCAGCGGGACAGGCCGATACAATGAGCAGTTCTTC.